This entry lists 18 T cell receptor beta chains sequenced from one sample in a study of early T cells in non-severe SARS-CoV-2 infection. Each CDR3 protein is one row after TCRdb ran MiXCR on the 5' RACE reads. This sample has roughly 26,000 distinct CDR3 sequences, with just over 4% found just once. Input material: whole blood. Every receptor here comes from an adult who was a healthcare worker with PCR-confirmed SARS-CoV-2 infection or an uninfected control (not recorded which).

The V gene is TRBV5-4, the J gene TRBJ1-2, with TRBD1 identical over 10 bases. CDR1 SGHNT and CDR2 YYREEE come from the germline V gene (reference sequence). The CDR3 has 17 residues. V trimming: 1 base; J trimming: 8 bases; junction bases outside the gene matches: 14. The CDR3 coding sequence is TGTGCCAGCAGCTTGATATCCCGGGACAGGGGTGTCGGCGGCTACACCTTC. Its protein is CASSLISRDRGVGGYTF.

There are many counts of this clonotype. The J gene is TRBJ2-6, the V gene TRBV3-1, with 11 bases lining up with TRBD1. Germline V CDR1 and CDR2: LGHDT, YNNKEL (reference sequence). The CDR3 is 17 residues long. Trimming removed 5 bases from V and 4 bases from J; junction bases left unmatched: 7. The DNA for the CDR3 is TGTGCCAGCAGCTTTGGGACAGGGGGTACCGGGGCCAACGTCCTGACTTTC. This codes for CASSFGTGGTGANVLTF.

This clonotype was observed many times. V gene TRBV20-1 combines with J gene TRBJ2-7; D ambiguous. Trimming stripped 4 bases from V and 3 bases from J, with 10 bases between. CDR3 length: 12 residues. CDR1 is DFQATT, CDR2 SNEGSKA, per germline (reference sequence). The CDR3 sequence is CSATSDNYEQYF. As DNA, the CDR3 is TGCAGTGCTACATCCGATAACTACGAGCAGTACTTC.

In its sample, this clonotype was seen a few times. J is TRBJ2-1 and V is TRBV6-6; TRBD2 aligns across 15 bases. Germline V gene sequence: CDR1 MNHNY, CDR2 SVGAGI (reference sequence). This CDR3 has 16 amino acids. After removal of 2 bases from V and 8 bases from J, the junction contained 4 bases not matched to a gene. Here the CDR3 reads CASSYRTSGRAYEQFF. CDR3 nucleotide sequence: TGTGCCAGCAGTTACCGGACTAGCGGGAGGGCCTATGAGCAGTTCTTC.

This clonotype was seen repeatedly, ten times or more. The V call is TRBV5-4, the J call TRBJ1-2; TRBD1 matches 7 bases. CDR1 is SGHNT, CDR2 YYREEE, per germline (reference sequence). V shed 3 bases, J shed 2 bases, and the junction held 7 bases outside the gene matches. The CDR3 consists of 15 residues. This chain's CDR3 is CASSSQGGSNYGYTF. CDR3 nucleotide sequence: TGTGCCAGCAGCTCCCAGGGGGGGTCAAACTATGGCTACACCTTC.

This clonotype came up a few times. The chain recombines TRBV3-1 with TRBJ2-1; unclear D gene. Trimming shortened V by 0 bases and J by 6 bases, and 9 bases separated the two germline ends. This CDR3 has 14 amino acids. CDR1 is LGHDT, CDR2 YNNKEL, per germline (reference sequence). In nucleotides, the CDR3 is TGTGCCAGCAGCCAAGATCTAAGAGGCAATGAGCAGTTCTTC. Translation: CASSQDLRGNEQFF.

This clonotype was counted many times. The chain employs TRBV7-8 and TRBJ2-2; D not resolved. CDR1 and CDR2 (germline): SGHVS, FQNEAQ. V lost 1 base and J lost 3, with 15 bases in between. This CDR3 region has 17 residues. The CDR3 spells CASSLERVLSYTGELFF. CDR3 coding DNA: TGTGCCAGCAGCTTAGAACGGGTTCTTTCGTACACCGGGGAGCTGTTTTTT.

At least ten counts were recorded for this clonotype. CDR3 loop: CASSLGGAGEKLFF. In DNA form, the CDR3 reads TGTGCCAGCAGCTTGGGGGGCGCGGGTGAAAAACTGTTTTTT. The chain couples TRBV7-8 to TRBJ1-4; D perhaps matches TRBD1 (6 bases). Between the trimmed V and J ends, which lost 3 bases and 7 bases, there was a span of 12 bases. The CDR3 covers 14 residues. The germline V gene has CDR1 SGHVS and CDR2 FQNEAQ.

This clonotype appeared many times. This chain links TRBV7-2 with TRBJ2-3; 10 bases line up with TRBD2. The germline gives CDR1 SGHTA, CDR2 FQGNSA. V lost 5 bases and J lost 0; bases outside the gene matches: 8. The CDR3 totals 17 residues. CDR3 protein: CASSPGLARASTDTQYF. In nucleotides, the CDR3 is TGTGCCAGCAGCCCGGGACTAGCGCGTGCTAGCACAGATACGCAGTATTTT. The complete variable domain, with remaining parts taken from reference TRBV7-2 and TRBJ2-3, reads GAGVSQSPSNKVTEKGKDVELRCDPISGHTALYWYRQSLGQGLEFLIYFQGNSAPDKSGLPSDRFSAERTGGSVSTLTIQRTQQEDSAVYLCASSPGLARASTDTQYFGPGTRLTVL.

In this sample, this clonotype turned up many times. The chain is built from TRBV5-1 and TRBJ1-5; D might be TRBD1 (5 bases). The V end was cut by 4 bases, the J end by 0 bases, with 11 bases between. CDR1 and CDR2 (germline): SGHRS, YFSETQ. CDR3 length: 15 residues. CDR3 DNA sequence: TGCGCCAGCAGCCCGGACATTTATAGCAATCAGCCCCAGCATTTT. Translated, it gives CASSPDIYSNQPQHF.

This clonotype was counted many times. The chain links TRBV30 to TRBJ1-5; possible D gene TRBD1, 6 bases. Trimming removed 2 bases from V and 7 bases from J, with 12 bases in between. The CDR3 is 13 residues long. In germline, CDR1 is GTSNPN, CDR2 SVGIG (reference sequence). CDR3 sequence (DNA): TGTGCCTGGAGTTCGGACAGTAAGCAGCCCCAGCATTTT. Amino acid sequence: CAWSSDSKQPQHF.

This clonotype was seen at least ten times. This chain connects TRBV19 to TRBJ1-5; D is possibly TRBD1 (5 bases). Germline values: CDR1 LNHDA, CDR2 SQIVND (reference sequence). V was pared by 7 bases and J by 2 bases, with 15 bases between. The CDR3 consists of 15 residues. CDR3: CASKGEVPGNQPQHF. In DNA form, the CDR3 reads TGTGCCAGTAAAGGGGAAGTGCCAGGCAATCAGCCCCAGCATTTT.

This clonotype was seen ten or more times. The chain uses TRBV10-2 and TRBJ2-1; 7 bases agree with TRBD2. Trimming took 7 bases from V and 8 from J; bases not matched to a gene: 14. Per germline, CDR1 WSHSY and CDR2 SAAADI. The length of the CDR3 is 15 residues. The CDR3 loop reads CASTLPGGSLYEQFF. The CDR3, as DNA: TGCGCCAGCACCCTCCCGGGCGGGAGCCTCTATGAGCAGTTCTTC.

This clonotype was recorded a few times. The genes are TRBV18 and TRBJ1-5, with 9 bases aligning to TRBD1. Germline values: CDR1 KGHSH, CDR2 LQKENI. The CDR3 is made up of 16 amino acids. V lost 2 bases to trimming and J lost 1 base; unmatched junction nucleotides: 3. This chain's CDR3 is CASSPTGTGSNQPQHF. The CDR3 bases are TGTGCCAGCTCACCAACCGGGACAGGGAGCAATCAGCCCCAGCATTTT.

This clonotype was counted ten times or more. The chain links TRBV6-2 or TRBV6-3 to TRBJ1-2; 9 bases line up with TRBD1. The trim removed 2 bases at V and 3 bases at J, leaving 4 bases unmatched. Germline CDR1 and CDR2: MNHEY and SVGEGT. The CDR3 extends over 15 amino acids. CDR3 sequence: CASSYPGQGHYGYTF. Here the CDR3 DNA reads TGTGCCAGCAGTTACCCGGGACAGGGACACTATGGCTACACCTTC.

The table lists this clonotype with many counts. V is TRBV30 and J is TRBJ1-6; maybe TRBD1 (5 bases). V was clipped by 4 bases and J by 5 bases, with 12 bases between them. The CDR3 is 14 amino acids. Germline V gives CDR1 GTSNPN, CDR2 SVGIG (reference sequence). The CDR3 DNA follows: TGTGCCTGGACGGGCAGGGAAAATAATTCACCCCTCCACTTT. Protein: CAWTGRENNSPLHF.

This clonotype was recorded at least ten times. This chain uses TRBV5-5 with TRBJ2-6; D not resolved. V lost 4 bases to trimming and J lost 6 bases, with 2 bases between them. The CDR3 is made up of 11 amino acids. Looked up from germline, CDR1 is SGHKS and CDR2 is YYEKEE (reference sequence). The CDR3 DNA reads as TGTGCCAGCAGCCTGGCCAACGTCCTGACTTTC. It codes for CASSLANVLTF.

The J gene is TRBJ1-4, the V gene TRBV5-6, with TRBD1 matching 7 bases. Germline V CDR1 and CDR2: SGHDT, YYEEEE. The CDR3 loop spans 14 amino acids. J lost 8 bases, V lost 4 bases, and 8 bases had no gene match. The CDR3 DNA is TGTGCCAGCAGCCCAGGGGGAGCCCCGGAAAAACTGTTTTTT. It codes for CASSPGGAPEKLFF.